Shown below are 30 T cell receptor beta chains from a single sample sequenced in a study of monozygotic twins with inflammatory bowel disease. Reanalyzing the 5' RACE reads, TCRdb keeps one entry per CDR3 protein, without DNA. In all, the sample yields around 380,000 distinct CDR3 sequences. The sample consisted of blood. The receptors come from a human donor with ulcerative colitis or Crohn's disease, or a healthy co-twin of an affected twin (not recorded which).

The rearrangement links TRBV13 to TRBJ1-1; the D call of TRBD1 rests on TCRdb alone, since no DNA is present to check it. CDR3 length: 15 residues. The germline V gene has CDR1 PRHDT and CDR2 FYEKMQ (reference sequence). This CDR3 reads CASSLDPTGDTEAFF.

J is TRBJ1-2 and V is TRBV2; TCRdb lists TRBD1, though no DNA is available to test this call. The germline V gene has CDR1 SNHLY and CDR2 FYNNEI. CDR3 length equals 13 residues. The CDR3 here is CASRQAGGYGYTF.

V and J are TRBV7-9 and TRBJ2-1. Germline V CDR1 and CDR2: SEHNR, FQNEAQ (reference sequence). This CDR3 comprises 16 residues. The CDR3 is CASSTATSSAGNEQFF.

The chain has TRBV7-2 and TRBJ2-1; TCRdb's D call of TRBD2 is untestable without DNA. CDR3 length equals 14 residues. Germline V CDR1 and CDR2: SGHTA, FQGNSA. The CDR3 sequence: CASSSQPGGVEQFF.

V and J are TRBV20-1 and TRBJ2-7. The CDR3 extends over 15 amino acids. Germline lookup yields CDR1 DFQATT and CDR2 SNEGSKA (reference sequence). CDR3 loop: CSARSITGCSYEQYF.

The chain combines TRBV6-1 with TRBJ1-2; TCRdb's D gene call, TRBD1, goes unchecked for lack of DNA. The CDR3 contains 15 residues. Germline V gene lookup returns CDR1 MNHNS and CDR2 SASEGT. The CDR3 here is CASTPGTVANYGYTF.

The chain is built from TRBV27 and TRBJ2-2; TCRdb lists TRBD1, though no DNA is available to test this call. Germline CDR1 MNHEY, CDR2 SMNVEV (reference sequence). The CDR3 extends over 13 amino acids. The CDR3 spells CATRRGATGELFF.

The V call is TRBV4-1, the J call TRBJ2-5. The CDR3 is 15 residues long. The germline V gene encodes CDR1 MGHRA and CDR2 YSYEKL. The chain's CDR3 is CASSRADRDQETQYF.

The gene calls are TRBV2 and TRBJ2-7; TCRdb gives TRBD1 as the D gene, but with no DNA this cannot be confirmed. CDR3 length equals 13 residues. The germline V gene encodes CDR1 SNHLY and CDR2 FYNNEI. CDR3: CASRHGQGYEQYF.

This CDR3 is CASSVAGGVGTETQYF. The V call is TRBV9, the J call TRBJ2-5; no DNA is available, so the TRBD1 call from TCRdb remains unchecked. CDR1 is SGDLS and CDR2 is YYNGEE in the germline V gene. There are 16 residues in the CDR3.

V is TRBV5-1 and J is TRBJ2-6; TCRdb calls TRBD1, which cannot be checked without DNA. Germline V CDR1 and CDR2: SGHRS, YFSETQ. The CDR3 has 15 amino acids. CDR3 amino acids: CASSLGAFGANVLTF.

CDR3 residues: CASTKTSTDTQYF. V gene TRBV7-2 combines with J gene TRBJ2-3. CDR1 is SGHTA, CDR2 FQGNSA, per germline. This CDR3 contains 13 residues.

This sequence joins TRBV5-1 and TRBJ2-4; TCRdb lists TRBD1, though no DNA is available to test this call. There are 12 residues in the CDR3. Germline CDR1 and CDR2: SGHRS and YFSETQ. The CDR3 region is CASSEGAGPQYF.

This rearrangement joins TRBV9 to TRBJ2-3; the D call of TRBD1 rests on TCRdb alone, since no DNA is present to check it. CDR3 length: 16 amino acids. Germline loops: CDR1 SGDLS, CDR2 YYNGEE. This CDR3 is CASSVTPRGGSDTQYF. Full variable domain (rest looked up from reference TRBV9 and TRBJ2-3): DSGVTQTPKHLITATGQRVTLRCSPRSGDLSVYWYQQSLDQGLQFLIQYYNGEERAKGNILERFSAQQFPDLHSELNLSSLELGDSALYFCASSVTPRGGSDTQYFGPGTRLTVL.

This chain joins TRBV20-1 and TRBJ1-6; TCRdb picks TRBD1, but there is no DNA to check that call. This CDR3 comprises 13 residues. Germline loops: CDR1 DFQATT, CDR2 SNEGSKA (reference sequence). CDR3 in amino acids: CSARTGIDSPLHF.

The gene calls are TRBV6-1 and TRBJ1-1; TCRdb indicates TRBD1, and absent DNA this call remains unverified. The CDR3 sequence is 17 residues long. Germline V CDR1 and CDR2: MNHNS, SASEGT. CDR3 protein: CASHPLLGADWNTEAFF.

CDR3 region: CSASGTSGRQYEQYF. The V and J genes are TRBV20-1 and TRBJ2-7; TCRdb picks TRBD2, but there is no DNA to check that call. The CDR3 loop spans 15 amino acids. Germline V gives CDR1 DFQATT, CDR2 SNEGSKA (reference sequence).

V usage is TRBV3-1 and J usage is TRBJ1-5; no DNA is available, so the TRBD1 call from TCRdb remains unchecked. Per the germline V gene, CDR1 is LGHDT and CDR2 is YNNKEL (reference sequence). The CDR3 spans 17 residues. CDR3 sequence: CASSHGLDKNYRQPQHF.

This CDR3 reads CASSFRRAGAGQPQHF. The genes are TRBV12-3 or TRBV12-4 and TRBJ1-5; the D call of TRBD1 rests on TCRdb alone, since no DNA is present to check it. There are 16 residues in the CDR3.

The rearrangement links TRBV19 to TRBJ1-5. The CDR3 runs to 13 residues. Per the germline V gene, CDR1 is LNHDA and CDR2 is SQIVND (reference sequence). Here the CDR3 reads CAIPTDSNQPQHF.

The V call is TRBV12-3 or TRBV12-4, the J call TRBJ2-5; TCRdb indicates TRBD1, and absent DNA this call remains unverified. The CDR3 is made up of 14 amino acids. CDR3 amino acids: CASSLGTVQETQYF.

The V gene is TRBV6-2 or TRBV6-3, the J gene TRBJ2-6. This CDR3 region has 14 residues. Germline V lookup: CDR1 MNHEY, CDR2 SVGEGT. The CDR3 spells CASRLWSGANVLTF.

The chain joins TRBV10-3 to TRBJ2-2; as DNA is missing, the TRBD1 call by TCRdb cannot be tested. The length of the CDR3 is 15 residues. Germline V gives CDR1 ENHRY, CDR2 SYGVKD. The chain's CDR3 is CAVGAGAGGPGELFF.

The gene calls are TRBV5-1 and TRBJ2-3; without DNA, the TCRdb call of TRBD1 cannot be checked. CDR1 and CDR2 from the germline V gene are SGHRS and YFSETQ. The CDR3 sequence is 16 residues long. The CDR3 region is CASSLDRGASTDTQYF.

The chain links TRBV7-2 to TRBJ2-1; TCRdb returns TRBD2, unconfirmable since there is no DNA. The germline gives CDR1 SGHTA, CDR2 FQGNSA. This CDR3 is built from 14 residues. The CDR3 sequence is CASSPNRGVNEQFF. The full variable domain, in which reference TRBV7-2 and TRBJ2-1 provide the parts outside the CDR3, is GAGVSQSPSNKVTEKGKDVELRCDPISGHTALYWYRQSLGQGLEFLIYFQGNSAPDKSGLPSDRFSAERTGGSVSTLTIQRTQQEDSAVYLCASSPNRGVNEQFFGPGTRLTVL.

The CDR3 reads CASTGTGANEQFF. The chain couples TRBV6-5 to TRBJ2-1; the D gene TCRdb calls, TRBD1, cannot be checked with no DNA. Germline CDR1 and CDR2: MNHEY and SVGAGI. The CDR3 is 13 amino acids.

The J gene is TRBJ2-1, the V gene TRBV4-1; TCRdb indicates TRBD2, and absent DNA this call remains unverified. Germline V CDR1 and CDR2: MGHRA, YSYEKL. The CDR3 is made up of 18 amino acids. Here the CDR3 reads CASSLGLAPSPSYNEQFF.

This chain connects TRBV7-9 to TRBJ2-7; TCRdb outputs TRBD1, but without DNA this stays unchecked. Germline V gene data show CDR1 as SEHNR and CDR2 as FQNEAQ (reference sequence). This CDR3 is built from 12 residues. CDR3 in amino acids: CASSWDNYEQYF.

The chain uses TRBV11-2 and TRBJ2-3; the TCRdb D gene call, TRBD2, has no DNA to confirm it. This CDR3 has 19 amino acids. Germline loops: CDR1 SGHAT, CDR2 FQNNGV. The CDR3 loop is CASSPGLLSNLLLTDTQYF.

The CDR3 here is CSARDRKLAVNTGELFF. The rearrangement joins TRBV20-1 to TRBJ2-2; TCRdb designates TRBD2, a call that cannot be tested without DNA. The CDR3 length is 17 residues. Germline CDR1 DFQATT, CDR2 SNEGSKA (reference sequence).